This T cell receptor (beta chain) was observed in a study of T cell responses to AZD1222 COVID-19 vaccine. The study, taken as a whole, reports: The donors showed a predominance of white British ancestry and of females, with possible underestimation of clonal diversity. Reports say nearly half of spike-specific TCRs go after unmutated variant regions.

The ends lost 6 bases at V and 3 bases at J; junction bases unmatched: 0. This CDR3 is 11 amino acids long. Germline V CDR1 and CDR2: SQVTM, ANQGSEA. Of note for this clone: Antigen unknown.

Assay used: immunoSEQ multiplex PCR; TCRdb lists only in-frame clones, some missing. Of roughly 130,000 clones in the sample, 80% to 90% are singletons; the top ten hold approximately 19%. The sample in question was peripheral blood, obtained on day 0 of MenACWY control vaccination. This receptor was identified in an adult in good health. The chain has TRBV29-1 and TRBJ2-7, with TRBD1 identical over 9 bases. This CDR3 reads CSVDRGYEQYF. The CDR3 DNA reads TGCAGCGTGGACAGGGGCTACGAGCAGTACTTC.